One T cell receptor beta chain is described in this entry. Its antigen remains unknown. TCRdb's table, derived via immunoSEQ multiplex PCR, lists solely in-frame clones and lacks some. The sample includes some 95,000 clones, 91% of them seen just once. V shed 5 bases and J shed 0 bases, with 11 bases lying between them. Germline CDR1 reads SEHNR; CDR2 reads FQNEAQ (reference sequence). The CDR3 runs 14 residues. This record belongs to a study of graft-versus-host responses after intestinal transplantation. Study details: Anti-thymocyte globulin was used for induction in all recipients, who then took tacrolimus and steroids for 2 to 4 years.

Whole-study findings and limits: Circulating GvH clones peaking coincided with falling HvG clones soon after transplant. Detected in recipient marrow were GvH clones, some of which were first observed in ileum or blood. When patients had graft-donor T cell macrochimerism, their allografts held high graft-versus-host to host-versus-graft clonal ratios.

The input for sequencing was unstimulated CD8+ T cells sorted from spleen or lymph node cells, taken before intestinal transplant. The chain links TRBV7-9 to TRBJ2-7, with a tentative D call TRBD2 (6 bases). This clonotype originated in a human donor who received an intestinal transplant. CDR3 sequence (DNA): TGTGCCAGCAGCCCAGCGGGCGGCTCCTACGAGCAGTACTTC. Amino acid sequence: CASSPAGGSYEQYF.